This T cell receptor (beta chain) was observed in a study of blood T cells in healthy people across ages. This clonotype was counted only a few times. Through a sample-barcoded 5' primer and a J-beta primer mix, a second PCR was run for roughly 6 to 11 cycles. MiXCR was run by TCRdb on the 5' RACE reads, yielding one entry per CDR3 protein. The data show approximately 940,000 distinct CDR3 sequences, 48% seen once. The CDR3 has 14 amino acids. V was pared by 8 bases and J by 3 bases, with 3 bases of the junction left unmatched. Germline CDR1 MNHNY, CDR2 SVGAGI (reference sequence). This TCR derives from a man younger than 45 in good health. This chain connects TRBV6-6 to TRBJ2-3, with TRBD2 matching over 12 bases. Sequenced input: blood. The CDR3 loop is CASLTSGGTDTQYF. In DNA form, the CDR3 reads TGTGCCAGCCTTACTAGCGGGGGGACAGATACGCAGTATTTT.